A selection of T cell receptor beta chains follows, all from one sample in a study of T cells after yellow fever vaccination. TCRdb reprocessed the 5' RACE reads with MiXCR, giving one entry per CDR3 protein. The repertoire holds roughly 520,000 distinct CDR3 sequences, with roughly a fifth as singletons. Sequencing used PBMCs, obtained 21 days after the first yellow fever vaccination. Every receptor here comes from a man aged 18 to 29 who received the YFV17D yellow fever vaccine. Both conserved end residues are part of each CDR3. The D gene is left open where the match is weak. The size field is filled for only some rows; it gives once, few, many or a size class.

>TRBV7-2|14|TRBJ1-4|.|few
TGTGCCAGCAGCTTAGCTCAGGTCGGCGAAAAACTGTTTTTT
CASSLAQVGEKLFF
>TRBV29-1|14|TRBJ1-5|TRBD1|many
TGCAGCGTTACCGGGACAGGGGTCGATCAGCCCCAGCATTTT
CSVTGTGVDQPQHF
>TRBV7-3|16|TRBJ2-7|TRBD2|few
TGTGCCAGCAGCTTACGGCTAGCGGGGGGGCCCCACGAGCAGTACTTC
CASSLRLAGGPHEQYF
>TRBV6-1|14|TRBJ1-1|.|many
TGTGCCAGCAACCCTGCCGAAGCGCGGGCTGAAGCTTTCTTT
CASNPAEARAEAFF
>TRBV28|14|TRBJ2-3|.|.
TGTGCCAGCACCTTGGACGGGCGCACAGATACGCAGTATTTT
CASTLDGRTDTQYF
>TRBV15|16|TRBJ2-3|.|.
TGTGCCACCAGCAGAAGGTTTCAGGTTATCGCAGATACGCAGTATTTT
CATSRRFQVIADTQYF
>TRBV4-3|14|TRBJ2-2|.|.
TGCGCCAGCAGCCAACGGACAGTGACCGGGGAGCTGTTTTTT
CASSQRTVTGELFF
>TRBV11-2|15|TRBJ2-2|.|.
TGTGCCACCCCCGCAGGGACAAAGAACACCGGGGAGCTGTTTTTT
CATPAGTKNTGELFF
>TRBV7-2|15|TRBJ2-3|.|.
TGTGCCAGCAGCTTTTCTCGGGGGAGGTGGGATACGCAGTATTTT
CASSFSRGRWDTQYF
>TRBV10-3|17|TRBJ2-3|TRBD2|.
TGTGCCATCATGGGCGGCATAAGCGGGGGGTCCACAGATACGCAGTATTTT
CAIMGGISGGSTDTQYF